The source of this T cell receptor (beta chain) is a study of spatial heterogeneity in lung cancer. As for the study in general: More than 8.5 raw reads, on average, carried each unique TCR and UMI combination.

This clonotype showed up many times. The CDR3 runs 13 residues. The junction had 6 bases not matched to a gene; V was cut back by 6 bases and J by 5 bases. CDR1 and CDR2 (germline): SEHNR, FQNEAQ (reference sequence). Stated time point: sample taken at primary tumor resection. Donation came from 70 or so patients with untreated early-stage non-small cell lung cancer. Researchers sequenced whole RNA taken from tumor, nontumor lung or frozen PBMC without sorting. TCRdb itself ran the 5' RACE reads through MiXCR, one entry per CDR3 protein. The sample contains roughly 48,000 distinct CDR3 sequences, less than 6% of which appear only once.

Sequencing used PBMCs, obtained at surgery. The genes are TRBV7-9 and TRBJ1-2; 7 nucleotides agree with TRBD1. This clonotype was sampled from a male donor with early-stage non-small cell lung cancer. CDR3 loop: CASSNYRGYGYTF. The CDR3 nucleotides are TGTGCCAGCAGTAATTACAGGGGTTATGGCTACACCTTC. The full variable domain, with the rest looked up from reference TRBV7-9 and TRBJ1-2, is DTGVSQNPRHKITKRGQNVTFRCDPISEHNRLYWYRQTLGQGPEFLTYFQNEAQLEKSRLLSDRFSAERPKGSFSTLEIQRTEQGDSAMYLCASSNYRGYGYTFGSGTRLTVV.